Here is one T cell receptor (beta chain) with its context. The data stem from a study of T cells in narcolepsy. TCRdb keeps only in-frame clones here, not all; method: immunoSEQ multiplex PCR. The sample lists fewer than 40,000 clones, about nine tenths occurring once. This CDR3 has 13 residues. V was cut by 2 bases and J by 7 bases, with 11 bases left in between. Germline V gene lookup returns CDR1 KGHSH and CDR2 LQKENI. The gene calls are TRBV18 and TRBJ1-1; D unclear. Sequenced sample: CD45RA- memory CD4+ T cells from PBMCs. The sequence came from a human donor with narcolepsy. This CDR3 is CASSPGVEGEAFF. CDR3 in DNA: TGTGCCAGCTCACCAGGGGTGGAAGGTGAAGCTTTCTTT.